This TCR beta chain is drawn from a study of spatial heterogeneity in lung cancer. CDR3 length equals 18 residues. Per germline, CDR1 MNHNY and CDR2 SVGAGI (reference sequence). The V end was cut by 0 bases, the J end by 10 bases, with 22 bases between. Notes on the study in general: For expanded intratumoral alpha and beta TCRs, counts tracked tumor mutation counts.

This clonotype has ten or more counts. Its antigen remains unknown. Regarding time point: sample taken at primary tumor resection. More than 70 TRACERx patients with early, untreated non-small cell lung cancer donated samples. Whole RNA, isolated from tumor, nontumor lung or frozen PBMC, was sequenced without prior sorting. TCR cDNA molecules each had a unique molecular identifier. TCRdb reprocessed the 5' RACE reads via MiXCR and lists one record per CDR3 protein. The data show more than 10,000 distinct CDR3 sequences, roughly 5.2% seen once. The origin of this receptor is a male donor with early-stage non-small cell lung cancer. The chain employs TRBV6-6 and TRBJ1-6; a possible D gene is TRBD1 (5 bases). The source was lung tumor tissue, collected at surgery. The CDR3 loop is CASSYSSISGGLRSPLHF. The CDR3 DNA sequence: TGTGCCAGCAGTTACTCGAGCATTAGTGGGGGTCTTAGGTCACCCCTCCACTTT.